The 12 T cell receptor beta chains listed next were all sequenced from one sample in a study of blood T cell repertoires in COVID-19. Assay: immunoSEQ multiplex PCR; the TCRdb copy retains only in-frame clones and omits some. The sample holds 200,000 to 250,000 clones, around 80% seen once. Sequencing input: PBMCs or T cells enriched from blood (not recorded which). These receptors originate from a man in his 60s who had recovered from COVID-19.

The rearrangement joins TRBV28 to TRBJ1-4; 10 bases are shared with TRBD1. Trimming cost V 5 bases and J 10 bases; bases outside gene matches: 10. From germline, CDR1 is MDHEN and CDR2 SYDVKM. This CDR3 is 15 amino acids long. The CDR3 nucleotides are TGTGCCAGCAGTCCCGCCGGGACAGGGGACGTAAAACTGTTTTTT. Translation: CASSPAGTGDVKLFF.

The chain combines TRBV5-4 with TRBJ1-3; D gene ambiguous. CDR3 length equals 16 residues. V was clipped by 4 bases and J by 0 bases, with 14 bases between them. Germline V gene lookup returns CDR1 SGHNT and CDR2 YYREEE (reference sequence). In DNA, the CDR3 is TGTGCCAGCAGCCCTTCGGCGGGCCACTCTGGAAACACCATATATTTT. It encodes CASSPSAGHSGNTIYF. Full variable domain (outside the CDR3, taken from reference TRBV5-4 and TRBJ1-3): ETGVTQSPTHLIKTRGQQVTLRCSSQSGHNTVSWYQQALGQGPQFIFQYYREEENGRGNFPPRFSGLQFPNYSSELNVNALELDDSALYLCASSPSAGHSGNTIYFGEGSWLTVV.

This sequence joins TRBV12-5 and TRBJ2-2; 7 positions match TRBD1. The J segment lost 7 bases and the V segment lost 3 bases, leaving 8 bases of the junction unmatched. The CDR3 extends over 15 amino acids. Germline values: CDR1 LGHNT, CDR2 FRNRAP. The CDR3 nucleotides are TGTGCTAGTGGTTTTTTTGGCAGGGGGAACGGGGAGCTGTTTTTT. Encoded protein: CASGFFGRGNGELFF.

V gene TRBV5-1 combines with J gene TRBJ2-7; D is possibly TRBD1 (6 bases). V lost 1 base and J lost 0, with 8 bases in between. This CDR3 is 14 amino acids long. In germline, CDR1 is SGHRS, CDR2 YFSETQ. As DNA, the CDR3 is TGCGCCAGCAGCTTGACAGGGAGCTCCTACGAGCAGTACTTC. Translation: CASSLTGSSYEQYF.

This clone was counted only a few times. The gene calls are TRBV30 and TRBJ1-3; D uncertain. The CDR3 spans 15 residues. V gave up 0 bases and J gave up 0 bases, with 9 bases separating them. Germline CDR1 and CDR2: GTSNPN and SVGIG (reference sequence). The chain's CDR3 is CAWSVPSDSGNTIYF. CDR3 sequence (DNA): TGTGCCTGGAGTGTACCCTCAGACTCTGGAAACACCATATATTTT.

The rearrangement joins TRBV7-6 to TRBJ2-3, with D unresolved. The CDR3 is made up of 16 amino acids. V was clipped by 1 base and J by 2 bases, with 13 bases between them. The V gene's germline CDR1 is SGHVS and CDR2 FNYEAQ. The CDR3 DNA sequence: TGTGCCAGCAGCTTAGGTACAATGGTAGCCACAGATACGCAGTATTTT. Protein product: CASSLGTMVATDTQYF.

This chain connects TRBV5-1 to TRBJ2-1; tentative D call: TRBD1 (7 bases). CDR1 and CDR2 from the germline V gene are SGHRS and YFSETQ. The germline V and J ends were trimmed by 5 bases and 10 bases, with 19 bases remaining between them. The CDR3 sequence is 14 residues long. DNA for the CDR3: TGCGCCAGCAGTCGCAATCCAGGGGGGACAGAGCAGTTCTTC. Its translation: CASSRNPGGTEQFF.

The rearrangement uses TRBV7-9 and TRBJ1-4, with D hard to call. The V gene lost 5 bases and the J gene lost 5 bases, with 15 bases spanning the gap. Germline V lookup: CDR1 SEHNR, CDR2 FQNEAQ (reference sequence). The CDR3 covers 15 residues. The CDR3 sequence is CASSQRGGSNEKLFF. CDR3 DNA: TGTGCCAGCAGCCAAAGAGGCGGATCAAATGAAAAACTGTTTTTT.

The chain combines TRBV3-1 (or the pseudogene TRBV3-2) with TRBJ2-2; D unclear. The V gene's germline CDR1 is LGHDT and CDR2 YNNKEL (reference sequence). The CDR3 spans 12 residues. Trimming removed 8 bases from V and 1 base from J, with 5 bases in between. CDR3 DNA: TGTGCCAGCTCCTGGAACACCGGGGAGCTGTTTTTT. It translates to CASSWNTGELFF.

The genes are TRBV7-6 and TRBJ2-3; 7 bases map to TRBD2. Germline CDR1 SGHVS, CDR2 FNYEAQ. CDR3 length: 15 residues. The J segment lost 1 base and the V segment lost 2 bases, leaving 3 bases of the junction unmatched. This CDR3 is CASSLQSGGTDTQYF. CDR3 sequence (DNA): TGTGCCAGCAGCTTACAGAGCGGGGGCACAGATACGCAGTATTTT.

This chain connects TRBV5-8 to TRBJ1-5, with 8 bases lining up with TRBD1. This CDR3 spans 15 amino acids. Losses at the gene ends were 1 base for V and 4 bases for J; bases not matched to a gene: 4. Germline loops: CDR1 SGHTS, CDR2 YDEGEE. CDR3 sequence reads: CASSLPTGVNQPQHF. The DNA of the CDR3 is TGTGCCAGCAGCTTGCCGACAGGGGTTAATCAGCCCCAGCATTTT.

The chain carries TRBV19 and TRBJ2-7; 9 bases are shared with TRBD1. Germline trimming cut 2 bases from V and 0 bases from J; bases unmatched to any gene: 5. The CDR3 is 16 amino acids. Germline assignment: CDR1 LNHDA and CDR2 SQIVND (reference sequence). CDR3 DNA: TGTGCCAGTAGTATACCGGGGACAGGGAGCTCCTACGAGCAGTACTTC. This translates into CASSIPGTGSSYEQYF. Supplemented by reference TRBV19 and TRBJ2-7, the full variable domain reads DGGITQSPKYLFRKEGQNVTLSCEQNLNHDAMYWYRQDPGQGLRLIYYSQIVNDFQKGDIAEGYSVSREKKESFPLTVTSAQKNPTAFYLCASSIPGTGSSYEQYFGPGTRLTVT.